These 14 T cell receptor beta chains share one sample of origin, sequenced in a study of cytomegalovirus exposure and HLA in healthy donors. Primers for the PCR totalled 60 Vbeta and 13 Jbeta. Produced via immunoSEQ multiplex PCR; TCRdb's table is partial and in-frame only. The table has tens of thousands of clones, 69% seen once. The specimen was PBMCs. Receptor source: a man over 45 in good health and CMV-seronegative.

The chain combines TRBV4-3 with TRBJ1-1, with TRBD1 as a possible D gene (5 bases). Germline lookup yields CDR1 LGHNA and CDR2 YSLEER. Trimming cost V 0 bases and J 4 bases, with 12 bases left between them. CDR3 size: 15 residues. The CDR3 coding sequence is TGCGCCAGCAGCCAAGACCTAAGGGGTACCACTGAAGCTTTCTTT. Amino acids: CASSQDLRGTTEAFF.

This clone was seen a handful of times. The DNA for the CDR3 is TGTGCCAGCAGTCGCCGGGGCGCAGGGGCGGGCGAGCAGTACTTC. It encodes CASSRRGAGAGEQYF. J is TRBJ2-7 and V is TRBV2, with a tentative D call TRBD1 (6 bases). The CDR3 totals 15 residues. Germline-derived CDR1 and CDR2 are SNHLY and FYNNEI. Deletions cut 5 bases from V and 6 bases from J, with 20 bases between.

This chain joins TRBV7-6 and TRBJ2-3; TRBD2 matches at 9 bases. CDR3 length: 20 amino acids. Germline loops: CDR1 SGHVS, CDR2 FNYEAQ. J lost 3 bases, V lost 6 bases, and 22 bases had no gene match. The CDR3 coding sequence is TGTGCCAGCAGTAACTTAGGGAAGGCGGGAGGGCCTTATTGGACAGATACGCAGTATTTT. Translating it yields CASSNLGKAGGPYWTDTQYF.

A few counts support this clone. In DNA, the CDR3 is TGTGCCACGCGGGCATGGAACACTGAAGCTTTCTTT. This codes for CATRAWNTEAFF. The chain recombines TRBV6-5 with TRBJ1-1; D gene uncertain. The V gene lost 10 bases and the J gene lost 1 base, with 10 bases spanning the gap. The CDR3 contains 12 residues. Germline V gene data show CDR1 as MNHEY and CDR2 as SVGAGI.

This chain links TRBV5-6 with TRBJ2-3; D might be TRBD2 (7 bases). Germline assignment: CDR1 SGHDT and CDR2 YYEEEE. The CDR3 consists of 15 residues. V dropped 2 bases and J dropped 3 bases, with 13 bases sitting between them. The CDR3: CASSFRGGATDTQYF. The CDR3 DNA follows: TGTGCCAGCAGCTTTAGGGGGGGGGCGACAGATACGCAGTATTTT.

This clone has only a few counts. The gene calls are TRBV11-2 and TRBJ1-6; no clear D. The germline V and J ends were trimmed by 2 bases and 2 bases, with 7 bases remaining between them. The CDR3 spans 15 residues. Germline-derived CDR1 and CDR2 are SGHAT and FQNNGV. CDR3 sequence reads: CASSLLAAYNSPLHF. CDR3 DNA sequence: TGTGCCAGCAGCTTACTAGCAGCCTATAATTCACCCCTCCACTTT.

CDR3 in amino acids: CASSLPGYQETQYF. In DNA form, the CDR3 reads TGTGCCAGCAGCTTACCAGGGTACCAAGAGACCCAGTACTTC. This chain uses TRBV7-6 with TRBJ2-5; D might be TRBD1 (5 bases). This CDR3 has 14 residues. V lost 2 bases and J 0 bases, leaving 7 bases between the germline ends. Germline CDR1 reads SGHVS; CDR2 reads FNYEAQ. Combining the CDR3 with reference TRBV7-6 and TRBJ2-5 gives the whole variable domain GAGVSQSPRYKVTKRGQDVALRCDPISGHVSLYWYRQALGQGPEFLTYFNYEAQQDKSGLPNDRFSAERPEGSISTLTIQRTEQRDSAMYRCASSLPGYQETQYFGPGTRLLVL.

This clone has only a few counts. This sequence joins TRBV6-1 and TRBJ2-5; 13 bases are shared with TRBD2. This CDR3 has 17 amino acids. The V gene's germline CDR1 is MNHNS and CDR2 SASEGT. J lost 1 base, V lost 4 bases, and 6 bases had no gene match. Written as DNA, the CDR3 is TGTGCCAGCAGTGGGGGACTAGCGGGGCATATCCAAGAGACCCAGTACTTC. Protein sequence: CASSGGLAGHIQETQYF.

This clone occurred a few times. The chain links TRBV2 to TRBJ1-5; the D gene is possibly TRBD1 (5 bases). The ends were cut back, 8 bases at V and 5 bases at J, with 16 bases in the middle. In germline, CDR1 is SNHLY, CDR2 FYNNEI. The CDR3 has 14 amino acids. The CDR3 protein is CASHRAGRDQPQHF. The CDR3 DNA is TGTGCCAGCCATAGGGCAGGGAGGGATCAGCCCCAGCATTTT. The full variable domain, with the rest looked up from reference TRBV2 and TRBJ1-5, is EPEVTQTPSHQVTQMGQEVILRCVPISNHLYFYWYRQILGQKVEFLVSFYNNEISEKSEIFDDQFSVERPDGSNFTLKIRSTKLEDSAMYFCASHRAGRDQPQHFGDGTRLSIL.

The rearrangement uses TRBV2 and TRBJ2-2, with D possibly TRBD2 on 6 matching bases. CDR1 SNHLY and CDR2 FYNNEI come from the germline V gene. The CDR3 runs to 15 residues. V lost 4 bases to trimming and J lost 5 bases, with 14 bases between them. CDR3 sequence (DNA): TGTGCCAGCAGTGCTGGGGCCCGGGAGACCGGGGAGCTGTTTTTT. Amino acids: CASSAGARETGELFF.

The V call is TRBV13, the J call TRBJ1-2; a possible D gene is TRBD1 (6 bases). Trimming pared 10 bases from V and 5 bases from J, leaving 14 bases between. There are 12 residues in the CDR3. Germline V CDR1 and CDR2: PRHDT, FYEKMQ (reference sequence). CDR3 in amino acids: CATTKGGYGYTF. The CDR3 DNA is TGTGCCACCACAAAAGGGGGATATGGCTACACCTTC.

The chain carries TRBV7-2 and TRBJ2-7, with 10 bases identical to TRBD1. The CDR3 is 15 amino acids. Losses at the gene ends were 1 base for V and 4 bases for J; bases not matched to a gene: 4. Germline V lookup: CDR1 SGHTA, CDR2 FQGNSA. CDR3 nucleotides: TGTGCCAGCAGCTTAGGGACAGGGGGATGGTACGAGCAGTACTTC. As protein: CASSLGTGGWYEQYF.

V usage is TRBV27 and J usage is TRBJ2-5; 7 bases line up with TRBD2. Germline-derived CDR1 and CDR2 are MNHEY and SMNVEV (reference sequence). The CDR3 consists of 15 residues. The J segment lost 4 bases and the V segment lost 5 bases, leaving 10 bases of the junction unmatched. The CDR3 here is CASSRTRWDSETQYF. DNA for the CDR3: TGTGCCAGCAGTCGGACTAGATGGGACTCAGAGACCCAGTACTTC.

The chain links TRBV4-2 to TRBJ1-4, with TRBD1 matching over 7 bases. CDR1 LGHNA and CDR2 YNFKEQ come from the germline V gene. With V trimmed by 4 bases and J by 5 bases, 10 bases remained unmatched. This CDR3 has 16 amino acids. CDR3: CASSPSPQGVNEKLFF. The CDR3 DNA reads as TGTGCCAGCAGCCCCTCCCCCCAGGGGGTAAATGAAAAACTGTTTTTT.